Given below is one TCR beta chain in context. Its specificity is not known. This sample was taken from a study of cytomegalovirus exposure and HLA in healthy donors. Study-level results: Indistinguishable V segments such as TRBV6-2 and TRBV6-3 were excluded. Judged likely to be a sequencing artifact was a cluster of highly shared sequence variants. In vitro confirmation showed a few CMV-associated chains to be CMV antigen specific.

PCR was performed using 60 Vbeta and 13 Jbeta primers. In the study's own analysis: It was a later analysis that counted roughly 80 million unique TCR beta chains, of which some 12 million were shared. TCRdb keeps only in-frame clones here, not all; method: immunoSEQ multiplex PCR. Clonal size and the V and J genes are those of that table, whereas D and trimming came from the DNA. The sample records approximately 110,000 clones, around 80% being singletons. V shed 1 base and J shed 8 bases, with 9 bases lying between them. CDR1 is SEHNR and CDR2 is FQNEAQ in the germline V gene (reference sequence). The CDR3 runs 13 residues.

J is TRBJ2-1 and V is TRBV7-9, with D perhaps TRBD2 (6 bases). The sample consisted of PBMCs. The receptor was derived from a man aged 40-49 years in good health and CMV-seropositive. The CDR3 DNA reads TGTGCCAGCAGCTTAGTTCGACTAGATGAGCAGTTCTTC. This encodes CASSLVRLDEQFF.